The text below deals with one T cell receptor beta chain. There are 16 residues in the CDR3. With V trimmed by 4 bases and J by 4 bases, 8 bases remained unmatched. CDR1 and CDR2 (germline): SGHRS, YFSETQ. The data were obtained in a study of blood T cell repertoires in COVID-19. Study-level information: COVID-19 samples from acute and convalescent phases originated in the United States, Italy and Spain. PBMCs, B-cell-depleted T cells, or T cells were the source of the cDNA or gDNA that made up the material.

The authors' processing: Estimated nucleated cell counts came from reference gene primer amplification. Only in-frame clones appear in the TCRdb table, and some are missing; sequencing was by immunoSEQ multiplex PCR. D and trimming were read from the DNA, whereas the V and J calls and clone size are those reported in that table. Of 140,000 to 150,000 clones in the sample, approximately 81% were seen once. This clonotype originated in a human donor in a cohort sampled during active COVID-19. The chain uses TRBV5-1 and TRBJ1-5; 10 bases are a match to TRBD1. What was sequenced was peripheral blood. CDR3 sequence (DNA): TGCGCCAGCAGCCCCTTACCGGGACAGGGGAATCAGCCCCAGCATTTT. It encodes CASSPLPGQGNQPQHF.